The 28 T cell receptor beta chains presented below share a single source sample, sequenced in a study of cytomegalovirus exposure and HLA in healthy donors (dated by TCRdb to about 2017). The library was prepared using the immunoSEQ multiplex PCR assay. A mixture of 60 forward primers for TCR Vbeta segments and 13 reverse primers for TCR Jbeta segments was used in the multiplex PCR. The table comes from immuneACCESS by way of TCRdb, which keeps in-frame sequences with V and J called. Part of the clones is missing from these tables; in studies checked, under half for an unresolved V gene and the rest for unknown reasons. This sample holds about 140,000 clones; 76% were observed only once. Jointly, the top ten make up over 1.5% of the sample. The sequenced sample consisted of PBMCs. These receptors were taken from a man aged 40-55 years in good health and CMV-seronegative.

This clone has just a few counts. The chain is built from TRBV5-5 and TRBJ2-2; 9 bases align to TRBD2. Germline assignment: CDR1 SGHKS and CDR2 YYEKEE (reference sequence). After removal of 3 bases from V and 1 base from J, the junction contained 4 bases not matched to a gene. This CDR3 contains 16 residues. The CDR3 coding sequence is TGTGCCAGCAGCTACCGACTAGCGGTGAACACCGGGGAGCTGTTTTTT. This codes for CASSYRLAVNTGELFF.

The CDR3 DNA sequence: TGTGCCAGCAGCCCCTCGCGGGGGGGCGTGGGAGATACGCAGTATTTT. This gives the protein CASSPSRGGVGDTQYF. This sequence joins TRBV5-5 and TRBJ2-3; 9 nucleotides match TRBD2. Looked up from germline, CDR1 is SGHKS and CDR2 is YYEKEE (reference sequence). J was trimmed by 5 bases and V by 4 bases; bases with no gene match: 11. The CDR3 covers 16 residues.

The chain employs TRBV5-1 and TRBJ2-2, with D maybe TRBD2 (5 bases). The CDR3 sequence is 17 residues long. Per germline, CDR1 SGHRS and CDR2 YFSETQ. Trimming pared 1 base from V and 3 bases from J, leaving 16 bases between. This chain's CDR3 is CASSLLLGSADTGELFF. The DNA of the CDR3 is TGCGCCAGCAGCTTGTTACTAGGTTCCGCCGACACCGGGGAGCTGTTTTTT.

In DNA form, the CDR3 reads TGTGCCAGCAGTTACTCGAGTGAGTGGGCTTTCTTT. As protein: CASSYSSEWAFF. The chain combines TRBV6-6 with TRBJ1-1; D is unresolved. CDR1 and CDR2 (germline): MNHNY, SVGAGI (reference sequence). The CDR3 contains 12 residues. Trimming took 0 bases from V and 11 from J, leaving 10 bases between them.

This rearrangement joins TRBV2 to TRBJ1-3; D may be TRBD1 (6 bases). V shed 6 bases and J shed 0 bases, with 12 bases lying between them. Germline lookup yields CDR1 SNHLY and CDR2 FYNNEI. The length of the CDR3 is 15 residues. CDR3 nucleotides: TGTGCCAGCAGCGCGACAGGCCCCTCTGGAAACACCATATATTTT. Translation gives CASSATGPSGNTIYF.

The gene calls are TRBV11-2 and TRBJ2-7; 12 bases match TRBD2. The CDR3 length is 16 residues. CDR1 is SGHAT and CDR2 is FQNNGV in the germline V gene. V lost 1 base and J lost 6; bases outside the gene matches: 7. The CDR3 loop is CASSLGRLAGAFEQYF. In DNA, the CDR3 is TGTGCCAGCAGCTTAGGACGACTAGCGGGAGCTTTCGAGCAGTACTTC.

The chain carries TRBV4-1 and TRBJ2-5, with D possibly matching TRBD2 (6 bases). This CDR3 is built from 13 residues. Germline V gives CDR1 MGHRA, CDR2 YSYEKL. The V end lost 3 bases, the J end lost 2 bases, and 7 bases lay between the germline ends. This CDR3 reads CASSQGLQETQYF. The CDR3 DNA is TGCGCCAGCAGCCAGGGACTGCAAGAGACCCAGTACTTC.

The genes are TRBV6-1 and TRBJ2-5; 7 positions agree with TRBD2. V shed 7 bases, J shed 2 bases, and the junction held 4 bases outside the gene matches. The CDR3 is made up of 13 amino acids. CDR1 MNHNS and CDR2 SASEGT come from the germline V gene. The CDR3 here is CASTWEGQETQYF. Here the CDR3 DNA reads TGTGCCAGCACCTGGGAGGGGCAAGAGACCCAGTACTTC.

The V gene is TRBV4-3, the J gene TRBJ2-7; 7 nucleotides match TRBD2. The CDR3 covers 15 residues. The J segment lost 2 bases and the V segment lost 4 bases, leaving 8 bases of the junction unmatched. Germline values: CDR1 LGHNA, CDR2 YSLEER. The CDR3 sequence is CASSREAGKAYEQYF. CDR3 nucleotide sequence: TGCGCCAGCAGCCGGGAAGCGGGGAAGGCCTACGAGCAGTACTTC.

A few counts support this clone. The genes are TRBV5-6 and TRBJ1-5; maybe TRBD1 (5 bases). The length of the CDR3 is 16 residues. CDR1 is SGHDT and CDR2 is YYEEEE in the germline V gene. Trimming cost V 2 bases and J 2 bases, with 14 bases left between them. This CDR3 is CASSFSPGGGNQPQHF. The CDR3 nucleotides are TGTGCCAGCAGCTTCTCCCCCGGGGGTGGCAATCAGCCCCAGCATTTT.

The rearrangement links TRBV7-9 to TRBJ2-5; 8 positions match TRBD2. Germline V gives CDR1 SEHNR, CDR2 FQNEAQ (reference sequence). The CDR3 extends over 17 amino acids. With V trimmed by 0 bases and J by 1 base, 7 bases remained unmatched. CDR3 coding DNA: TGTGCCAGCAGCTTAGCGACGGGAGGGCGGGGCCAAGAGACCCAGTACTTC. Its protein product is CASSLATGGRGQETQYF.

This chain links TRBV11-2 with TRBJ1-4, with a possible D match to TRBD1 (5 bases). The CDR3 runs to 16 residues. Trimming shortened V by 1 base and J by 3 bases, and 12 bases separated the two germline ends. Germline values: CDR1 SGHAT, CDR2 FQNNGV. The CDR3 nucleotides read TGTGCCAGCAGCTTAGTACGGGGGAATCCTAATGAAAAACTGTTTTTT. Its translation is CASSLVRGNPNEKLFF.

The J gene is TRBJ2-3, the V gene TRBV6-4, with D possibly being TRBD2 (6 bases). Trimming stripped 0 bases from V and 4 bases from J, with 17 bases between. The CDR3 loop spans 17 amino acids. Germline V gene data show CDR1 as MRHNA and CDR2 as SNTAGT. CDR3 bases: TGTGCCAGCAGTGACTCGAGCGCCGCGGAGGGGTCAGATACGCAGTATTTT. Translating it yields CASSDSSAAEGSDTQYF.

In this sample, this clone turned up a few times. The chain is built from TRBV6-6 and TRBJ1-1; D unresolved. The germline V and J ends were trimmed by 5 bases and 2 bases, with 6 bases remaining between them. There are 12 residues in the CDR3. CDR1 is MNHNY and CDR2 is SVGAGI in the germline V gene (reference sequence). CDR3 region: CASSLLNTEAFF. CDR3 coding DNA: TGTGCCAGCAGTCTCTTAAACACTGAAGCTTTCTTT.

The rearrangement links TRBV6-6 to TRBJ2-1; D gene unclear. The CDR3 extends over 13 amino acids. V was pared by 2 bases and J by 4 bases, with 6 bases between. Germline-derived CDR1 and CDR2 are MNHNY and SVGAGI (reference sequence). In DNA form, the CDR3 reads TGTGCCAGCAGTTACCCCGGTTACAATGAGCAGTTCTTC. Protein: CASSYPGYNEQFF.

This chain links TRBV4-1 with TRBJ2-2; 7 bases are shared with TRBD2. Trimming cost V 1 base and J 5 bases; bases outside gene matches: 7. The CDR3 sequence is 16 residues long. Germline V gene lookup returns CDR1 MGHRA and CDR2 YSYEKL. Written as DNA, the CDR3 is TGCGCCAGCAGCCAAGTGGTGGGGGGGACGACCGGGGAGCTGTTTTTT. This translates into CASSQVVGGTTGELFF.

Only a few counts were recorded for this clone. The genes are TRBV11-2 and TRBJ2-7; tentative D call: TRBD2 (5 bases). V was shortened by 1 base and J by 7 bases, with 17 bases between the two germline ends. Germline lookup yields CDR1 SGHAT and CDR2 FQNNGV. This CDR3 has 15 amino acids. CDR3 sequence (DNA): TGTGCCAGCAGCTTAGTTAGGGCTAGCCGAGGGGAGCAGTACTTC. This translates into CASSLVRASRGEQYF.

The chain has TRBV12-5 and TRBJ2-1, with TRBD2 identical over 12 bases. Germline assignment: CDR1 LGHNT and CDR2 FRNRAP. V dropped 0 bases and J dropped 1; count of bases not matched to a gene: 7. This CDR3 contains 19 residues. The CDR3 DNA follows: TGTGCTAGTGGTTTGGTTGGGCTAGCGGGAGGGCCGTCCTACAATGAGCAGTTCTTC. Its protein product is CASGLVGLAGGPSYNEQFF.

The genes are TRBV7-9 and TRBJ1-2; tentative D call: TRBD1 (5 bases). CDR1 SEHNR and CDR2 FQNEAQ come from the germline V gene (reference sequence). The CDR3 has 13 amino acids. Trimming cost V 5 bases and J 8 bases, with 15 bases left between them. CDR3 residues: CASSLGHLEGYTF. The CDR3 region has the DNA TGTGCCAGCAGCCTAGGACACTTAGAAGGCTACACCTTC.

The chain recombines TRBV19 with TRBJ2-1; 7 bases are a match to TRBD2. V lost 9 bases, J lost 5 bases, and 10 bases stayed unmatched. The germline V gene encodes CDR1 LNHDA and CDR2 SQIVND (reference sequence). The CDR3 totals 14 residues. The CDR3, as DNA: TGTGCCAGCAGGGAAATAGCGGGCAACAATGAGCAGTTCTTC. This encodes CASREIAGNNEQFF. Complete variable domain (other parts from reference TRBV19 and TRBJ2-1): DGGITQSPKYLFRKEGQNVTLSCEQNLNHDAMYWYRQDPGQGLRLIYYSQIVNDFQKGDIAEGYSVSREKKESFPLTVTSAQKNPTAFYLCASREIAGNNEQFFGPGTRLTVL.

The chain employs TRBV19 and TRBJ2-5, with D possibly being TRBD1 (5 bases). Matching the DNA end better, TRBJ2-7 makes the J call doubtful. The CDR3 runs to 13 residues. Germline V gives CDR1 LNHDA, CDR2 SQIVND (reference sequence). Here the CDR3 DNA reads TGTGCCAGTAGAGACAGCCAAACCTACGAGCAGTACTTC. Amino acids: CASRDSQTYEQYF.

There are a few counts of this clone. This sequence joins TRBV5-6 and TRBJ1-1; no clear D. The germline CDR1 and CDR2 sequences are SGHDT and YYEEEE. The CDR3 is 15 residues long. With 5 bases removed from V and 1 base from J, the gap between germline ends came to 15 bases. The CDR3 loop reads CASRVGAIGNTEAFF. For the CDR3, the DNA is TGTGCCAGCAGAGTCGGAGCGATTGGGAACACTGAAGCTTTCTTT.

V usage is TRBV10-1 and J usage is TRBJ1-2, with TRBD1 matching 10 bases. Germline V gene data show CDR1 as WNHNN and CDR2 as SYGVQD (reference sequence). V dropped 6 bases and J dropped 0; count of bases not matched to a gene: 4. The CDR3 is 15 amino acids. CDR3 protein: CASSPGQGSNYGYTF. The CDR3 DNA reads TGCGCCAGCAGCCCGGGACAGGGGTCTAACTATGGCTACACCTTC.

The chain links TRBV6-5 to TRBJ2-7; possible D gene TRBD2, 6 bases. V lost 2 bases, J lost 4 bases, and 15 bases lay in between. The CDR3 extends over 15 amino acids. CDR1 MNHEY and CDR2 SVGAGI come from the germline V gene. The CDR3 loop reads CASSYARGLSYEQYF. The CDR3 nucleotides read TGTGCCAGCAGTTACGCCCGGGGACTTTCGTACGAGCAGTACTTC.

The chain links TRBV29-1 to TRBJ2-7, with 8 positions matching TRBD1. This CDR3 comprises 15 residues. From germline, CDR1 is SQVTM and CDR2 ANQGSEA. V dropped 2 bases and J dropped 0; count of bases not matched to a gene: 6. The CDR3 protein is CSVETAGTGSYEQYF. The CDR3 DNA sequence: TGCAGCGTTGAAACCGCGGGGACAGGCTCCTACGAGCAGTACTTC.

V usage is TRBV2 and J usage is TRBJ1-4; TRBD1 agrees at 10 bases. Germline V gene sequence: CDR1 SNHLY, CDR2 FYNNEI. This CDR3 region has 16 residues. V dropped 7 bases and J dropped 3; count of bases not matched to a gene: 8. In DNA form, the CDR3 reads TGTGCCAGCATCCGGGACAGGGGTGTATCTAATGAAAAACTGTTTTTT. It encodes CASIRDRGVSNEKLFF.

The chain joins TRBV21-1 to TRBJ2-1; the table names TRBD1, a call not compared with the DNA. TRBV21-1 is a documented pseudogene. This CDR3 contains 19 residues. CDR3 amino acids: CASSKVLQGTGGTYNEQFF. The CDR3 coding sequence is TGTGCCAGCAGCAAAGTCCTACAGGGAACAGGGGGCACCTACAATGAGCAGTTCTTC.

CDR3 in amino acids: CASSVGGGVTSNYGYTF. The CDR3, as DNA: TGTGCCAGCAGCGTAGGAGGGGGAGTTACCTCTAACTATGGCTACACCTTC. The V gene is TRBV9, the J gene TRBJ1-2; possible D gene TRBD1, 6 bases. Germline loops: CDR1 SGDLS, CDR2 YYNGEE. The CDR3 extends over 17 amino acids. V was clipped by 0 bases and J by 0 bases, with 15 bases between them.